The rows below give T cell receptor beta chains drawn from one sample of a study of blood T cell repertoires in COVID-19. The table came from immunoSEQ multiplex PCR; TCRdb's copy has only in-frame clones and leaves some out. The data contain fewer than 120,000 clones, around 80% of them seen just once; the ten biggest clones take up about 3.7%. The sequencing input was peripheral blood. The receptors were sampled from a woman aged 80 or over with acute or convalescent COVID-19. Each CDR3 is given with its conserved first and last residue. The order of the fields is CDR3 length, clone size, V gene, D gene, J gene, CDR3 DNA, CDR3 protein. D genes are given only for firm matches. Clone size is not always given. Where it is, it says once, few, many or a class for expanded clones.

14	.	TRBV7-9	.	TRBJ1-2	TGTGCCAGCAGCATCCAGGGGATTGAGGGCGGCTACACCTTC	CASSIQGIEGGYTF
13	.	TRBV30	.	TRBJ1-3	TGTGCCTGGAGTATGCAGGGAGGGAACACCATATATTTT	CAWSMQGGNTIYF
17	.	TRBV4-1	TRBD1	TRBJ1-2	TGCGCCAGCAGCCAAGCCGGGCAGGGGGCGACTAACTATGGCTACACCTTC	CASSQAGQGATNYGYTF
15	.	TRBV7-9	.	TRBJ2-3	TGTGCCAGCAGCCCAAGGCGCGGGGGCACAGATACGCAGTATTTT	CASSPRRGGTDTQYF
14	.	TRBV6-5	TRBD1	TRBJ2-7	TGTGCCAGCAGTCTAGACAGGGGGCTCTACGAGCAGTACTTC	CASSLDRGLYEQYF
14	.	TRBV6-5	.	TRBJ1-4	TGTGCCAGCAGTTACTCGCACAGGAATGAAAAACTGTTTTTT	CASSYSHRNEKLFF
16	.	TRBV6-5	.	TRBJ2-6	TGTGCCAGCAGTTACTCGAGACTATCTGGGGCCAACGTCCTGACTTTC	CASSYSRLSGANVLTF
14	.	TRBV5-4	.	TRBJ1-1	TGTGCCAGCAGCCCGGGGTTCTGGAACACTGAAGCTTTCTTT	CASSPGFWNTEAFF
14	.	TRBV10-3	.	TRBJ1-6	TGTGCCATCAGTCAGAGGACAGATAATTCACCCCTCCACTTT	CAISQRTDNSPLHF
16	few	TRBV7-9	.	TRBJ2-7	TGTGCCAGCAGCTTAGGGTCGGCAGGGGTCACCTACGAGCAGTACTTC	CASSLGSAGVTYEQYF
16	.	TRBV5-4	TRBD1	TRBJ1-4	TGTGCCAGCAGCACGACCCAGGGGGCAACTAATGAAAAACTGTTTTTT	CASSTTQGATNEKLFF
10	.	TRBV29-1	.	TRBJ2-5	TGCAGCGTTGGTTCGGAGACCCAGTACTTC	CSVGSETQYF
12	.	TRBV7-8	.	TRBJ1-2	TGTGCCAGCAGCGAGACAAGGGGGGGCTACACCTTC	CASSETRGGYTF
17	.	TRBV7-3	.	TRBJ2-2	TGTGCCAGCAGCTTCTATCTCGGCAGGGGGGTCACCGGGGAGCTGTTTTTT	CASSFYLGRGVTGELFF
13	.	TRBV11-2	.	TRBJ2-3	TGTGCCAGCAGCTATAGCGGCACAGATACGCAGTATTTT	CASSYSGTDTQYF
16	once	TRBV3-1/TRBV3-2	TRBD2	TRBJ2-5	TGTGCCAGCAGCCAAGGAGGGCTAGCGGGTCAAGAGACCCAGTACTTC	CASSQGGLAGQETQYF
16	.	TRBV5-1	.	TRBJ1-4	TGCGCCAGCAGCTCCGTAGGACAGCTATCTAATGAAAAACTGTTTTTT	CASSSVGQLSNEKLFF
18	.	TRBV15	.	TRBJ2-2	TGTGCCACCAGCAGCCCCTTGCGCCATTTTTCGAACACCGGGGAGCTGTTTTTT	CATSSPLRHFSNTGELFF
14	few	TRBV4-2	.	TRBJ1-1	TGTGCCAGCAGCCAAGTGGCGGTGAACACTGAAGCTTTCTTT	CASSQVAVNTEAFF
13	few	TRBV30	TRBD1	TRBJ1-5	TGTGCCTGGAGTGGACAGGGAAATCAGCCCCAGCATTTT	CAWSGQGNQPQHF
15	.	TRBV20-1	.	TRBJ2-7	TGCAGTGCTAGTGGCGGGGAGCGGGCCCCCTACGAGCAGTACTTC	CSASGGERAPYEQYF
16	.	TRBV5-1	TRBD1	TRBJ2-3	TGCGCCAGCAGCCCACCCGGGACAGGGGAAATAGATACGCAGTATTTT	CASSPPGTGEIDTQYF
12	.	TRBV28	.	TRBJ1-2	TGTGCCAGCAGTTCAGGGGACTATGGCTACACCTTC	CASSSGDYGYTF